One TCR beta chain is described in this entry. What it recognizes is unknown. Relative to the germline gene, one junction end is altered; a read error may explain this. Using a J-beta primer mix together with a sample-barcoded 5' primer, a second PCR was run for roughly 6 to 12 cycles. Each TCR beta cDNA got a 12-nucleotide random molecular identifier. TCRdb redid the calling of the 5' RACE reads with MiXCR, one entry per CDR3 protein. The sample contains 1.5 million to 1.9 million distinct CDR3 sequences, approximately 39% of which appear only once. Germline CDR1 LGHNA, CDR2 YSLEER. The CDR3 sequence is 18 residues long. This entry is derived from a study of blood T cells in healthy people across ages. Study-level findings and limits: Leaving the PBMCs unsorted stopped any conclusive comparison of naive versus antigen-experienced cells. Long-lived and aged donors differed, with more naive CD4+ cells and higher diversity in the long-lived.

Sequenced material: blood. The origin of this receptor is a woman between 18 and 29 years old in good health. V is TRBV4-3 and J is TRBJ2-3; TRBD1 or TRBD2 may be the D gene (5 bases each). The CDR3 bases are TGCGCCAGCAGCCAAGAAATCCAAGGATGGGGGACCACAGATATGCAGTATTTT. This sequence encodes CASSQEIQGWGTTDMQYF.